The present entry profiles one TCR beta chain with its context. This specimen belongs to a study of cytomegalovirus exposure and HLA in healthy donors. Trimming removed 4 bases from V and 0 bases from J; junction bases left unmatched: 14. Germline CDR1 and CDR2: SGDLS and YYNGEE. This CDR3 comprises 22 residues. 13 Jbeta primers and 60 Vbeta primers were used for the PCR. Some clones are missing from TCRdb's copy, which holds only in-frame ones; the method was immunoSEQ multiplex PCR. This sample has 75,000 to 100,000 clones, with over 75% found just once. The origin of this receptor is a young man in good health and CMV-seronegative. The chain has TRBV9 and TRBJ2-6; 15 bases agree with TRBD2. Sequencing was performed on PBMCs. CDR3 nucleotides: TGTGCCAGCAGCATGAGGTGGGGGACTAGCGGGGGGTTCTCCTCTGGGGCCAACGTCCTGACTTTC. This sequence encodes CASSMRWGTSGGFSSGANVLTF. Variable domain in full (rest from reference TRBV9 and TRBJ2-6): DSGVTQTPKHLITATGQRVTLRCSPRSGDLSVYWYQQSLDQGLQFLIQYYNGEERAKGNILERFSAQQFPDLHSELNLSSLELGDSALYFCASSMRWGTSGGFSSGANVLTFGAGSRLTVL.